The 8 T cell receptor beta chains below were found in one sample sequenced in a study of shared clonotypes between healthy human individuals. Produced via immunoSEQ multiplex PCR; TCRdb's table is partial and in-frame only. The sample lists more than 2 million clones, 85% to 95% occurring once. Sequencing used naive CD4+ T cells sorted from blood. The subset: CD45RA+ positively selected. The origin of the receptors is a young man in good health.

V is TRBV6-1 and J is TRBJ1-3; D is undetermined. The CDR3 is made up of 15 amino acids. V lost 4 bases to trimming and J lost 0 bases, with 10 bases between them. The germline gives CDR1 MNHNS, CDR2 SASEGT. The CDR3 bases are TGTGCCAGCAGTGGGAAACACCACTCTGGAAACACCATATATTTT. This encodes CASSGKHHSGNTIYF.

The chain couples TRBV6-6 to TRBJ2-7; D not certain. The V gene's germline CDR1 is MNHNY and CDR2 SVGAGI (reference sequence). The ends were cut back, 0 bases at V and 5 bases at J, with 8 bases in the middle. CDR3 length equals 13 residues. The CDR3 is CASSYSSLHEQYF. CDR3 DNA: TGTGCCAGCAGTTACTCGAGTCTGCACGAGCAGTACTTC.

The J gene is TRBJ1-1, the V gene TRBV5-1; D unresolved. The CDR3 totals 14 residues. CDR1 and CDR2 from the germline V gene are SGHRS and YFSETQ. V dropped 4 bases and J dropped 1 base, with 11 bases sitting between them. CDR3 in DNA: TGCGCCAGCAGCACCTCAGTAGAGAACACTGAAGCTTTCTTT. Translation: CASSTSVENTEAFF. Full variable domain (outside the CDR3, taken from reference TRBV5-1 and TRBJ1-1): KAGVTQTPRYLIKTRGQQVTLSCSPISGHRSVSWYQQTPGQGLQFLFEYFSETQRNKGNFPGRFSGRQFSNSRSEMNVSTLELGDSALYLCASSTSVENTEAFFGQGTRLTVV.

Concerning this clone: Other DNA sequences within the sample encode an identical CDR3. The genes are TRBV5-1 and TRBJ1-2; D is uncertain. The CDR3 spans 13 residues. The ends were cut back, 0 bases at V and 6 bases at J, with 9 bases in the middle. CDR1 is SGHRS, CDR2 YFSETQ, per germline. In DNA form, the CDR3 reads TGCGCCAGCAGCTTGGGATCCGGGGATGGCTACACCTTC. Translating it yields CASSLGSGDGYTF.

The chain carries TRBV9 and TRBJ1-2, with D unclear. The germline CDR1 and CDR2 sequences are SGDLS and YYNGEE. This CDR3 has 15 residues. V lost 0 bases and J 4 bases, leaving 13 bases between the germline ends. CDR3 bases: TGTGCCAGCAGCGTAGAAGGTATAGGAGTCTATGGCTACACCTTC. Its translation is CASSVEGIGVYGYTF.

CDR3 bases: TGTGCCAGCAGTGAAGAGGCCCAAATGGGGCGATACGAGCAGTACTTC. Amino acid sequence: CASSEEAQMGRYEQYF. This chain links TRBV6-1 with TRBJ2-7; a possible D gene is TRBD1 (5 bases). CDR1 MNHNS and CDR2 SASEGT come from the germline V gene. This CDR3 has 16 residues. V was trimmed by 1 base and J by 4 bases, leaving 17 bases between them.

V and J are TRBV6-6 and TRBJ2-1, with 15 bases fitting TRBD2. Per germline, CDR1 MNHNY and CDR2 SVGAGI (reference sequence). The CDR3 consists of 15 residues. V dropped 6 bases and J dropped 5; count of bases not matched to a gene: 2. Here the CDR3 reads CASSRTSGRDNEQFF. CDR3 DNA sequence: TGTGCCAGCAGCCGGACTAGCGGGAGGGACAATGAGCAGTTCTTC.

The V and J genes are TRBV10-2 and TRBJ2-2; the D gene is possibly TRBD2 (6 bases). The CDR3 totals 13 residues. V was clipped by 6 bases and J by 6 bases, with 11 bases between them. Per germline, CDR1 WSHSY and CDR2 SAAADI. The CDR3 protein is CASRAAGSGELFF. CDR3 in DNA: TGCGCCAGCAGGGCCGCGGGGTCCGGGGAGCTGTTTTTT.